Each of the 11 T cell receptor beta chains below was sequenced from the same sample in a study of identical twins. A single record per CDR3 protein comes from TCRdb applying MiXCR to the 5' RACE reads. The repertoire consists of fewer than 250,000 distinct CDR3 sequences, with approximately 16% occurring once and the leading ten covering 35% to 50%. The sample also formed part of further work on T cells expressing NK-cell markers.

The specimen was CD8+ T cells sorted from blood. These receptors were collected from a young woman in good health.

This clonotype has only a few counts. The chain combines TRBV9 with TRBJ2-3; D is unclear. The CDR3 is made up of 14 amino acids. Trimming shortened V by 3 bases and J by 7 bases, and 15 bases separated the two germline ends. CDR1 and CDR2 (germline): SGDLS, YYNGEE. In DNA form, the CDR3 reads TGTGCCAGCAGCGGAAAGGACGCCTCAAATACGCAGTATTTT. The encoded protein is CASSGKDASNTQYF. Full variable domain (missing parts from reference TRBV9 and TRBJ2-3): DSGVTQTPKHLITATGQRVTLRCSPRSGDLSVYWYQQSLDQGLQFLIQYYNGEERAKGNILERFSAQQFPDLHSELNLSSLELGDSALYFCASSGKDASNTQYFGPGTRLTVL.

The V call is TRBV4-3, the J call TRBJ2-2; tentative D call: TRBD2 (6 bases). CDR1 and CDR2 from the germline V gene are LGHNA and YSLEER. Trimming took 0 bases from V and 5 from J, leaving 10 bases between them. The CDR3 has 15 amino acids. The CDR3 nucleotides are TGCGCCAGCAGCCAAGATTCAGCGGGTACCGGGGAGCTGTTTTTT. It translates to CASSQDSAGTGELFF.

V gene TRBV11-3 combines with J gene TRBJ2-7; D unresolved. With 4 bases removed from V and 5 bases from J, the gap between germline ends came to 15 bases. The CDR3 extends over 14 amino acids. From germline, CDR1 is SGHNT and CDR2 YENEEA. The CDR3 spells CASSSPHGKDEQYF. The CDR3 DNA is TGTGCCAGCAGCTCCCCTCATGGGAAGGACGAGCAGTACTTC.

This chain uses TRBV27 with TRBJ2-7, with TRBD2 identical over 13 bases. CDR3 length: 14 residues. Germline V CDR1 and CDR2: MNHEY, SMNVEV (reference sequence). The trim removed 6 bases at V and 4 bases at J, leaving 3 bases unmatched. The CDR3 loop is CASRLAGGPYEQYF. The CDR3 nucleotides read TGTGCCAGCAGACTAGCGGGAGGGCCATACGAGCAGTACTTC.

The CDR3: CASSTGQGQETQYF. Written as DNA, the CDR3 is TGTGCCAGCAGTACCGGACAGGGTCAGGAGACCCAGTACTTC. This sequence joins TRBV12-3 or TRBV12-4 and TRBJ2-5; 8 positions match TRBD1. This CDR3 has 14 residues. Losses at the gene ends were 5 bases for V and 5 bases for J; bases not matched to a gene: 7.

This clonotype was found a few times. The rearrangement joins TRBV11-2 to TRBJ2-7, with D possibly TRBD1 on 6 matching bases. Germline V lookup: CDR1 SGHAT, CDR2 FQNNGV. V dropped 1 base and J dropped 3 bases, with 13 bases sitting between them. This CDR3 is 15 amino acids long. CDR3 bases: TGTGCCAGCAGCTTAGGGGCAGGGACAATCTACGAGCAGTACTTC. Translating gives CASSLGAGTIYEQYF.

This clonotype was seen only a few times. The gene calls are TRBV7-3 and TRBJ2-3; the D gene is possibly TRBD2 (6 bases). V was pared by 4 bases and J by 0 bases, with 11 bases between. The CDR3 contains 15 residues. Germline values: CDR1 SGHTA, CDR2 FQGTGA. The CDR3 spells CASSWFSGSTDTQYF. The CDR3 DNA follows: TGTGCCAGCAGCTGGTTTAGCGGCAGCACAGATACGCAGTATTTT.

The CDR3 nucleotides are TGTGCCAGCATAGCGGGGGGACAAGAAGAGACCCAGTACTTC. Protein: CASIAGGQEETQYF. V and J are TRBV12-3 or TRBV12-4 and TRBJ2-5, with 10 bases lining up with TRBD2. V gave up 7 bases and J gave up 3 bases; unmatched junction bases: 5. This CDR3 is 14 amino acids long.

This clonotype has more than one count but fewer than ten. The J gene is TRBJ2-3, the V gene TRBV9; 8 nucleotides agree with TRBD2. Germline V gene sequence: CDR1 SGDLS, CDR2 YYNGEE. The length of the CDR3 is 15 residues. Germline trimming cut 4 bases from V and 0 bases from J; bases unmatched to any gene: 4. The CDR3 DNA reads TGTGCCAGCAGCAAAAGCGGGAGAAGCACAGATACGCAGTATTTT. Residues: CASSKSGRSTDTQYF.

This clonotype was detected a few times. The rearrangement uses TRBV19 and TRBJ2-7, with 7 bases identical to TRBD2. Germline loops: CDR1 LNHDA, CDR2 SQIVND (reference sequence). There are 13 residues in the CDR3. The trim removed 5 bases at V and 2 bases at J, leaving 3 bases unmatched. The CDR3 region is CASSASGTYEQYF. The CDR3 nucleotides read TGTGCCAGTAGTGCTAGCGGAACCTACGAGCAGTACTTC.

The chain is built from TRBV20-1 and TRBJ2-7; D gene unclear. With 6 bases removed from V and 5 bases from J, the gap between germline ends came to 20 bases. This CDR3 contains 14 residues. Germline V lookup: CDR1 DFQATT, CDR2 SNEGSKA (reference sequence). CDR3 sequence (DNA): TGCAGTGCAAGCCCTGGACCGGGCCCAAACGAGCAGTACTTC. Translation gives CSASPGPGPNEQYF.